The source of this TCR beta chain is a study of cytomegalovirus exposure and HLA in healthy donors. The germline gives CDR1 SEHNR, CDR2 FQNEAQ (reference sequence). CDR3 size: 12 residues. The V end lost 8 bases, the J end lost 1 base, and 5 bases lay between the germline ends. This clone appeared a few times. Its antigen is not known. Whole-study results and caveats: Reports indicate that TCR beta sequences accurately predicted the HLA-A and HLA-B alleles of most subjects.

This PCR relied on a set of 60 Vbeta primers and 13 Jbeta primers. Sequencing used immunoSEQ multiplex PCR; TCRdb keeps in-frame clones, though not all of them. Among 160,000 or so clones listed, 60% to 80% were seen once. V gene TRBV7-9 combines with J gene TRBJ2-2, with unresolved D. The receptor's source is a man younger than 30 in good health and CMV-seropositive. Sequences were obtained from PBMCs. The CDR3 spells CASPLNTGELFF. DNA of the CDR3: TGTGCCAGCCCCCTGAACACCGGGGAGCTGTTTTTT.